The entry that follows covers one TCR beta chain sequence. Its antigen is unknown. This CDR3 comprises 13 residues. Trimming left V 2 bases short and J 2 bases short, with 4 bases between. Looked up from germline, CDR1 is MNHEY and CDR2 is SMNVEV (reference sequence). This specimen comes from a study of OX40 agonist ivuxolimab in advanced cancers. General study results and limits: At doses 0.1 to 3.0 mg/kg, CD4+ and CD8+ clones expanded.

Autoimmune disease history or systemic immunosuppression led to patient exclusion. Using immunoSEQ multiplex PCR, the repertoire was profiled, and TCRdb retains in-frame clones only, with some absent. The sample has 70,000 or so clones, roughly 82% seen once; the top ten hold approximately 10%. This material consisted of CD4+ or CD8+ T cells sorted from blood, taken in a trial of the OX40 agonist ivuxolimab. This sequence was found in an adult with an advanced solid tumor such as melanoma, head and neck, liver or kidney cancer. The chain links TRBV27 to TRBJ1-5; D unresolved. This CDR3 reads CASSLMGNQPQHF. CDR3 DNA: TGTGCCAGCAGTTTAATGGGCAATCAGCCCCAGCATTTT.